The 5 T cell receptor beta chains given below trace back to one sample, sequenced in a study of cytomegalovirus exposure and HLA in healthy donors (dated by TCRdb to the late 2010s). Libraries were made using the immunoSEQ multiplex PCR assay. The multiplex PCR relied on a mix of 60 forward primers for TCR Vbeta segments and 13 reverse primers for TCR Jbeta segments. Entries here come from immuneACCESS through TCRdb and include only in-frame sequences with V and J called. Some clones fail to appear in such tables; in the studies checked, an unresolved V gene covers under half of the shortfall, and the cause of the remainder is unknown. This sample lists under 200,000 clones; 70% to 80% were detected once. The ten most abundant clones make up under 0.9% of the sample. The sequenced sample consisted of PBMCs. These receptors were collected from a woman in her thirties or forties in good health and CMV-seronegative.

The V and J genes are TRBV7-9 and TRBJ1-1, with 7 bases matching TRBD1. The CDR3 totals 13 residues. The germline gives CDR1 SEHNR, CDR2 FQNEAQ (reference sequence). The V gene end was trimmed by 5 bases and the J gene end by 2 bases; junction bases not matched to a gene: 2. The CDR3 nucleotides are TGTGCCAGCAGCGGGACAGTTAACACTGAAGCTTTCTTT. It codes for CASSGTVNTEAFF.

This chain links TRBV5-8 with TRBJ2-3, with 7 bases that match TRBD1. CDR3 size: 15 residues. The trim removed 6 bases at V and 2 bases at J, leaving 9 bases unmatched. Germline CDR1 is SGHTS and CDR2 is YDEGEE. Here the CDR3 DNA reads TGTGCCAGCAATGGGAACAGGGGCTTCACAGATACGCAGTATTTT. The encoded protein is CASNGNRGFTDTQYF.

The chain uses TRBV4-1 and TRBJ2-5; TRBD1 matches at 7 bases. Per germline, CDR1 MGHRA and CDR2 YSYEKL. After removal of 0 bases from V and 4 bases from J, the junction contained 5 bases not matched to a gene. This CDR3 spans 15 amino acids. The CDR3 sequence is CASSQDRGQRETQYF. CDR3 bases: TGCGCCAGCAGCCAAGATAGGGGACAGAGAGAGACCCAGTACTTC.

The chain has TRBV6-1 and TRBJ2-7, with D possibly TRBD1 on 5 matching bases. The CDR3 covers 14 residues. Germline CDR1 and CDR2: MNHNS and SASEGT. The ends were cut back, 0 bases at V and 3 bases at J, with 9 bases in the middle. The CDR3 region is CASSEAGVGYEQYF. The CDR3 DNA follows: TGTGCCAGCAGTGAAGCAGGGGTTGGCTACGAGCAGTACTTC.

V usage is TRBV7-2 and J usage is TRBJ2-7; 7 bases fit TRBD2. This CDR3 region has 15 residues. Germline-derived CDR1 and CDR2 are SGHTA and FQGNSA. The V gene end was trimmed by 1 base and the J gene end by 4 bases; junction bases not matched to a gene: 7. Written as DNA, the CDR3 is TGTGCCAGCAGCTTAGGAGCGGGAATTGGGTACGAGCAGTACTTC. It is translated as CASSLGAGIGYEQYF.